This T cell receptor beta chain came from a study of T cell clones after liver transplantation. About the research overall: Samples came pre-transplant, pre-randomization before withdrawal, and post-randomization after withdrawal ended. Findings and caveats of the study: Rather than being deleted, graft donor-reactive T cells may have moved into the graft. A significant post-transplant drop in circulating graft-donor-reactive CD4 TCRbeta sequences occurred in most of the 8 subjects.

This clone appeared a few times. Its antigen is unknown. The germline V and J ends were trimmed by 8 bases and 0 bases, with 8 bases remaining between them. The CDR3 contains 13 residues. Germline-derived CDR1 and CDR2 are MNHNS and SASEGT. Sequencing was performed with immunoSEQ multiplex PCR; in TCRdb, only in-frame clones are kept and a portion is missing. This sample has 49,000 or so clones, with roughly 70% found just once. Source: CD4+ T cells from blood, taken more than 52 months after liver transplant. The chain couples TRBV6-1 to TRBJ1-3, with D hard to call. The receptor comes from a human patient who received a liver transplant. Some T cells may arise from the graft donor. CDR3 DNA: TGTGCCAGCGCTACCGACTCTGGAAACACCATATATTTT. It encodes CASATDSGNTIYF.